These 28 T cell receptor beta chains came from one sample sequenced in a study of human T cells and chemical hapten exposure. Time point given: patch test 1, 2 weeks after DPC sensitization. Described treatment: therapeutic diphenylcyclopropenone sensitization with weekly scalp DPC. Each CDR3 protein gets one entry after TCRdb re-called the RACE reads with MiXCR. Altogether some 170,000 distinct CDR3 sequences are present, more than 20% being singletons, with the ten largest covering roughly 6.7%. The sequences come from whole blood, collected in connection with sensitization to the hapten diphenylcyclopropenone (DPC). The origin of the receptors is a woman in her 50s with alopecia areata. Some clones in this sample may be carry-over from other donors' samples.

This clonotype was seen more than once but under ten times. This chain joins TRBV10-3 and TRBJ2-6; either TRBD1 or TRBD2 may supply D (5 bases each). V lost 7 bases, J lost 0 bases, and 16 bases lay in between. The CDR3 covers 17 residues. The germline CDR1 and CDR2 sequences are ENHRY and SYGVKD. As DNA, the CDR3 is TGTGCCATCAACGAGGGGTTAATCATCTCTGGGGCCAACGTCCTGACTTTC. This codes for CAINEGLIISGANVLTF.

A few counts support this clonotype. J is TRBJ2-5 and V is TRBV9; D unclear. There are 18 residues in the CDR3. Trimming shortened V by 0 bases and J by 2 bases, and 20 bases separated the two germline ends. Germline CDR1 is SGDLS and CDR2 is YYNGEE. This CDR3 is CASSVGQEERTHQETQYF. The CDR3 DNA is TGTGCCAGCAGCGTAGGTCAGGAAGAACGTACCCATCAAGAGACCCAGTACTTC.

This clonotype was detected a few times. The CDR3 protein is CASSYRREGTGELFF. CDR3 nucleotide sequence: TGTGCCAGCAGTTACAGGCGGGAGGGCACCGGGGAGCTGTTTTTT. The chain combines TRBV6-2 or TRBV6-3 with TRBJ2-2; 9 positions match TRBD2. V shed 2 bases, J shed 4 bases, and the junction held 2 bases outside the gene matches. This CDR3 is 15 amino acids long. Germline-derived CDR1 and CDR2 are MNHEY and SVGEGT.

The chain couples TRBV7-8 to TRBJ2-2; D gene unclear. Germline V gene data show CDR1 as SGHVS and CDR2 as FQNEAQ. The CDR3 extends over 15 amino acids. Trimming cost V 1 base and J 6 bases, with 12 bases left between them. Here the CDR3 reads CASSLEILQAGELFF. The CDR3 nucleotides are TGTGCCAGCAGCTTAGAAATATTGCAGGCCGGGGAGCTGTTTTTT.

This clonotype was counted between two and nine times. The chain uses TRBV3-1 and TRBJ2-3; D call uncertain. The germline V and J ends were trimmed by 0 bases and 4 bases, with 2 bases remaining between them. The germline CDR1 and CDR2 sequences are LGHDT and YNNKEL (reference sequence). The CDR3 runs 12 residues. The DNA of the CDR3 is TGTGCCAGCAGCCAAGATGCAGATACGCAGTATTTT. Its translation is CASSQDADTQYF.

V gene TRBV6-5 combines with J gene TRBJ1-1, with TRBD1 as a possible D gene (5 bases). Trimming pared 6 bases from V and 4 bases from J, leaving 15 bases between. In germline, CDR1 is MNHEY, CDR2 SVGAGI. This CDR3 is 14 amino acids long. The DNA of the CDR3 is TGTGCCAGCAGACCCGTTAGGGGTGCCACTGAAGCTTTCTTT. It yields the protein CASRPVRGATEAFF.

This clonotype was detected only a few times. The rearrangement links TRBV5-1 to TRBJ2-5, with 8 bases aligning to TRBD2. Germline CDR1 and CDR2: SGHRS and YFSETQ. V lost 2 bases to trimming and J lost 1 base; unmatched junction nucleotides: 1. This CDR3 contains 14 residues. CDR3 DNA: TGCGCCAGCAGCTTCGGACTAGCCCAAGAGACCCAGTACTTC. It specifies CASSFGLAQETQYF.

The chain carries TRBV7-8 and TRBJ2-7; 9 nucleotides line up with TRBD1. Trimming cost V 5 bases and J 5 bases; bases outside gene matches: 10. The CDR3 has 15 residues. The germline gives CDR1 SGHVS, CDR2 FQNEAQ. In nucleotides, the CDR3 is TGTGCCAGCAGCCCCCGGACAGGGGCTGTAGACGAGCAGTACTTC. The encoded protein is CASSPRTGAVDEQYF.

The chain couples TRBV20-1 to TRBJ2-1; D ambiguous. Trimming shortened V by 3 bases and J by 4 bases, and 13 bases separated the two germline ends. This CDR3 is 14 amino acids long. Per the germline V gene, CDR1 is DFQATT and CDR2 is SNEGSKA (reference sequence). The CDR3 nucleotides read TGCAGTGCTAGTGTAGGGTGGGGATACAATGAGCAGTTCTTC. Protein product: CSASVGWGYNEQFF.

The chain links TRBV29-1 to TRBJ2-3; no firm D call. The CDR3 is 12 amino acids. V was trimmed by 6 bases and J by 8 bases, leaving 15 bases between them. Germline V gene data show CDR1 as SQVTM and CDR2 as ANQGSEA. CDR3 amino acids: CSVLHTGITQYF. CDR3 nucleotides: TGCAGCGTCCTCCATACGGGTATTACGCAGTATTTT.

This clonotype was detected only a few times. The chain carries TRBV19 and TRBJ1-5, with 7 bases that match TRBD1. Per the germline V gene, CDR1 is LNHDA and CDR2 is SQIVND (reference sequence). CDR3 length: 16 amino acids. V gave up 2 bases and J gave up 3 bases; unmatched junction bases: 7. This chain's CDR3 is CASSIRGQEYNQPQHF. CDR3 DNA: TGTGCCAGTAGTATACGAGGACAGGAATACAATCAGCCCCAGCATTTT.

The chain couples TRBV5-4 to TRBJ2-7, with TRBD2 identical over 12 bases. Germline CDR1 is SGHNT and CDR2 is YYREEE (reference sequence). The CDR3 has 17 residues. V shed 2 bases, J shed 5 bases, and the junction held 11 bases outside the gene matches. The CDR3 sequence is CASSLNRRTSGIDEQYF. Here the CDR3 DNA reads TGTGCCAGCAGCTTAAACCGCAGGACTAGCGGGATTGACGAGCAGTACTTC.

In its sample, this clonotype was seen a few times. This chain's CDR3 is CAISELGAGAYEQYF. DNA of the CDR3: TGTGCCATCAGTGAGCTAGGCGCGGGAGCCTACGAGCAGTACTTC. The rearrangement links TRBV10-3 to TRBJ2-7; 7 nucleotides agree with TRBD2. The CDR3 covers 15 residues. The germline CDR1 and CDR2 sequences are ENHRY and SYGVKD. With 2 bases clipped from V and 2 bases from J, the junction kept 6 bases outside the gene matches.

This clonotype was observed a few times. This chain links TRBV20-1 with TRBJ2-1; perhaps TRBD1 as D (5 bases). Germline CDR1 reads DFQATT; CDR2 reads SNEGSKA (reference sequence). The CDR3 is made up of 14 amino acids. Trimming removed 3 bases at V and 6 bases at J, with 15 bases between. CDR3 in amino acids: CSARGGQESNEQFF. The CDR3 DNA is TGCAGTGCTAGGGGCGGACAAGAAAGCAATGAGCAGTTCTTC.

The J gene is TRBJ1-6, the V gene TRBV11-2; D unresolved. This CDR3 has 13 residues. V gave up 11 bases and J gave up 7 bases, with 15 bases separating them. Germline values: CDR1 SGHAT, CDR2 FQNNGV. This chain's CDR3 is CAVPKRGNSPLHF. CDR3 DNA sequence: TGTGCCGTTCCGAAGAGAGGGAATTCACCCCTCCACTTT. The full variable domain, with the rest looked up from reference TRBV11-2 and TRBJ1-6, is EAGVAQSPRYKIIEKRQSVAFWCNPISGHATLYWYQQILGQGPKLLIQFQNNGVVDDSQLPKDRFSAERLKGVDSTLKIQPAKLEDSAVYLCAVPKRGNSPLHFGNGTRLTVT.

CDR3 sequence (DNA): TGTGCCAGCAGTCCTCGGACTAGCGGGAGGGTATTGGAGACCCAGTACTTC. It specifies CASSPRTSGRVLETQYF. This rearrangement joins TRBV25-1 to TRBJ2-5; 15 nucleotides align to TRBD2. In germline, CDR1 is MGHDK, CDR2 SYGVNS. Trimming cost V 5 bases and J 5 bases; bases outside gene matches: 9. The CDR3 runs 17 residues.

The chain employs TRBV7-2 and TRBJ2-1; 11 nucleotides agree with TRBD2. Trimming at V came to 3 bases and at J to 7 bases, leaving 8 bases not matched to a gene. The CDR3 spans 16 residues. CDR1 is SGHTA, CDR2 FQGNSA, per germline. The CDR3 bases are TGTGCCAGCAGCTTTACTCCTAGCGGGAGGACGAATGAGCAGTTCTTC. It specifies CASSFTPSGRTNEQFF.

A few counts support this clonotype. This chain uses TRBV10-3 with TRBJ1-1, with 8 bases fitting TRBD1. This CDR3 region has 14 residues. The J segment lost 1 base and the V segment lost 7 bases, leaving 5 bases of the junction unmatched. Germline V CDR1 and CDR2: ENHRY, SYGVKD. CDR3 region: CAIKGDRGNTEAFF. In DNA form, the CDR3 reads TGTGCCATCAAGGGAGACAGGGGGAACACTGAAGCTTTCTTT.

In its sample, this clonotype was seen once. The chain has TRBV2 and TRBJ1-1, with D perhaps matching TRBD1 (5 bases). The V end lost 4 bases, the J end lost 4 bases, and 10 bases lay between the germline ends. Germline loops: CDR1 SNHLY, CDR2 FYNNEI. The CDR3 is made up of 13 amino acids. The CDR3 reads CASSVGRATEAFF. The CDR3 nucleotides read TGTGCCAGCAGTGTGGGCAGGGCCACTGAAGCTTTCTTT.

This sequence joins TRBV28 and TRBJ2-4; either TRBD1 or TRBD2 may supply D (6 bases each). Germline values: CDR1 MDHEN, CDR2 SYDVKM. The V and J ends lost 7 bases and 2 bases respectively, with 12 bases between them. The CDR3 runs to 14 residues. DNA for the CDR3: TGTGCCAGCACTCCCGGGGGCCCCAAAAACATTCAGTACTTC. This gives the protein CASTPGGPKNIQYF.

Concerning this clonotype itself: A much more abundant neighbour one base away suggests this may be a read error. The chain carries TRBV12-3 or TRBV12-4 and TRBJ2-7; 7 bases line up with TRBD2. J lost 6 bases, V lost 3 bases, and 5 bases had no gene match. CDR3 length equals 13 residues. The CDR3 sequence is CASSFSRGVEQYF. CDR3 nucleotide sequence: TGTGCCAGCAGTTTTTCCCGGGGGGTCGAGCAGTACTTC.

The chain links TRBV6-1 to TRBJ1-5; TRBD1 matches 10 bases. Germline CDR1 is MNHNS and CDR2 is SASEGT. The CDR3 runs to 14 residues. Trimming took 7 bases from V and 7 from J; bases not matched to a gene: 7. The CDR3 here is CASIETGGGQPQHF. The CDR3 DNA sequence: TGTGCCAGCATCGAGACAGGGGGCGGACAGCCCCAGCATTTT.

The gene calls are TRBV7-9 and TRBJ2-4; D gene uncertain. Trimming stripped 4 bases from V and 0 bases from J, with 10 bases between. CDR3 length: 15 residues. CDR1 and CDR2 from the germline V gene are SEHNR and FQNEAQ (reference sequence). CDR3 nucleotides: TGTGCCAGCAGCTACGAATGGGGAGCCAAAAACATTCAGTACTTC. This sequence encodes CASSYEWGAKNIQYF.

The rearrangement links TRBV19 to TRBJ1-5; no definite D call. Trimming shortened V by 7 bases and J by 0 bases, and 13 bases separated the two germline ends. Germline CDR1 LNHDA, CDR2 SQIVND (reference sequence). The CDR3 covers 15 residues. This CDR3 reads CASTSAGYSNQPQHF. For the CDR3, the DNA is TGTGCCAGTACATCAGCGGGCTATAGCAATCAGCCCCAGCATTTT.

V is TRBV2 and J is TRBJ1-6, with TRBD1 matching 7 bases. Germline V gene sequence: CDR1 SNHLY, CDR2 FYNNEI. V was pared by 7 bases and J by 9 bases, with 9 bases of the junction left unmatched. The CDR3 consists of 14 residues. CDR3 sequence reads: CASTEGQQFSPLHF. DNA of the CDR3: TGTGCCAGCACGGAGGGACAGCAGTTTTCACCCCTCCACTTT.

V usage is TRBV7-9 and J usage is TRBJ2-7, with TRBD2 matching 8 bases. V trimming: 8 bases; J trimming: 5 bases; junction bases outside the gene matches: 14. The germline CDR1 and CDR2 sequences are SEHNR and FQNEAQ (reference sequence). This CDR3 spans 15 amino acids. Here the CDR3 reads CASSVQAGVRDEQYF. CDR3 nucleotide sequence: TGTGCCAGCTCGGTTCAAGCGGGAGTACGAGACGAGCAGTACTTC.

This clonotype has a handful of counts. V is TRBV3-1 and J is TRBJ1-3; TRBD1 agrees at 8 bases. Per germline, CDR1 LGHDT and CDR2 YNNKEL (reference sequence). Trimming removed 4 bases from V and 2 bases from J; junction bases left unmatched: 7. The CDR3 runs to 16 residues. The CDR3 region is CASSRATGAAGNTIYF. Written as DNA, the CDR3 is TGTGCCAGCAGCCGGGCGACAGGGGCGGCTGGAAACACCATATATTTT. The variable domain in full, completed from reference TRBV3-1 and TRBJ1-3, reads DTAVSQTPKYLVTQMGNDKSIKCEQNLGHDTMYWYKQDSKKFLKIMFSYNNKELIINETVPNRFSPKSPDKAHLNLHINSLELGDSAVYFCASSRATGAAGNTIYFGEGSWLTVV.

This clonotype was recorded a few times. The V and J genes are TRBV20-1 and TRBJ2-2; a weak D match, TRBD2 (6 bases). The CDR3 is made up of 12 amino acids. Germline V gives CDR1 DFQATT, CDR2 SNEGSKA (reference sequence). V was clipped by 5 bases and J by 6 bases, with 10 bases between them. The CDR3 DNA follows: TGCAGTGCTGTCTCGGGGGCCGGGGAGCTGTTTTTT. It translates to CSAVSGAGELFF.